These T cell receptor beta chains were read from a single sample in a study of T cell repertoires in cytomegalovirus infection. MiXCR, run by TCRdb on the reads, gives a single entry per CDR3 protein. The table includes approximately 350,000 distinct CDR3 sequences, nearly 35% detected once. These TCRs' antigens remain unknown. The sample consisted of cultured PBMCs, taken from culture after CMV antigen stimulation. These receptors all stem from a human donor in good health (CMV status not recorded). Some clones in this sample may be carry-over from other donors' samples. The CDR3 runs from the conserved cysteine through the conserved F or W. D genes are given only for firm matches. Some rows have no size entry. The others give once, few or many, or a class for an expanded clone.

J gene	clone size	D gene	V gene	CDR3 DNA	CDR3 protein
TRBJ1-3	.	TRBD1	TRBV28	TGTGCCAGCAGACTCACAGGGGGAGGTGGAAACACCATATATTTT	CASRLTGGGGNTIYF
TRBJ2-3	.	TRBD2	TRBV29-1	TGCAGCGCACGACTAGCGGGACAGTTAGATACGCAGTATTTT	CSARLAGQLDTQYF
TRBJ1-5	many	.	TRBV7-8	TGTGCCAGCAGCCTACGATTAGGTCGGTTTGAGCCCCAGCATTTT	CASSLRLGRFEPQHF
TRBJ1-4	.	.	TRBV2	TGTGCCAGCAAGGGGCTAAATGAAAAACTGTTTTTT	CASKGLNEKLFF
TRBJ1-1	.	.	TRBV7-3	TGTGTCAGCAGCTTTGGGGGGGGATGGGCTGAAGCTTTCTTT	CVSSFGGGWAEAFF
TRBJ1-2	.	.	TRBV4-2	TGTGCCAGCAGCCCAGAGGGGGGAAACTATGGCTACACCTTC	CASSPEGGNYGYTF
TRBJ2-3	few	TRBD2	TRBV12-3/TRBV12-4	TGTGCCAGCAGCCCCCTTCGGGGGGGAGGGGGGGATACGCAGTATTTT	CASSPLRGGGGDTQYF
TRBJ1-5	.	.	TRBV6-2/TRBV6-3	TGTGCCAACAGTTCGTGGTCCCCCCCCAATCAGCCCCAGCATTTT	CANSSWSPPNQPQHF
TRBJ2-1	once	TRBD2	TRBV12-3/TRBV12-4	TGTGCCAGCAGTTTTCGCCCCCGTCTAGCGGGAGGTAACAATGAGCAGTTCTTC	CASSFRPRLAGGNNEQFF
TRBJ1-4	.	.	TRBV20-1	TGCAGTGCCTTGGATCCGAATGAAAAACTGTTTTTT	CSALDPNEKLFF
TRBJ1-1	.	TRBD1	TRBV29-1	TGCAGCGCTTTCCCCTGGGACAGGTCGGAAGCTTTCTTT	CSAFPWDRSEAFF
TRBJ1-5	.	.	TRBV5-6	TGTGCCAGCAGCAAATCCTATCGGGGGCCCCAGCATTTT	CASSKSYRGPQHF
TRBJ2-1	few	TRBD2	TRBV19	TGTGCCAGTAGGACTAGCGGGGGCTACAATGAGCAGTTCTTC	CASRTSGGYNEQFF
TRBJ1-1	.	.	TRBV7-6	TGTGCCAGCAGCTTAAGAATCTCCACGGAGGCAAAAGCTTTCTTT	CASSLRISTEAKAFF